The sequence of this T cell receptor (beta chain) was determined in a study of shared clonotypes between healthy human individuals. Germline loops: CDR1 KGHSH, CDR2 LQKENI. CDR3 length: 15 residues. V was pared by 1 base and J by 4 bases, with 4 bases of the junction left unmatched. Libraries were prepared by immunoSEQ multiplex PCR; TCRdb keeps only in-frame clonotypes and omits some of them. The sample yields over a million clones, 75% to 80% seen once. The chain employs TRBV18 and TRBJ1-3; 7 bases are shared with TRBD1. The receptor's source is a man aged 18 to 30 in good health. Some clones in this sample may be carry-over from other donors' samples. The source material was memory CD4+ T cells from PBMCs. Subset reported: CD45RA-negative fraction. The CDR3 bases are TGTGCCAGCTCACCACGACAGGGTTCGGGAAACACCATATATTTT. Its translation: CASSPRQGSGNTIYF.